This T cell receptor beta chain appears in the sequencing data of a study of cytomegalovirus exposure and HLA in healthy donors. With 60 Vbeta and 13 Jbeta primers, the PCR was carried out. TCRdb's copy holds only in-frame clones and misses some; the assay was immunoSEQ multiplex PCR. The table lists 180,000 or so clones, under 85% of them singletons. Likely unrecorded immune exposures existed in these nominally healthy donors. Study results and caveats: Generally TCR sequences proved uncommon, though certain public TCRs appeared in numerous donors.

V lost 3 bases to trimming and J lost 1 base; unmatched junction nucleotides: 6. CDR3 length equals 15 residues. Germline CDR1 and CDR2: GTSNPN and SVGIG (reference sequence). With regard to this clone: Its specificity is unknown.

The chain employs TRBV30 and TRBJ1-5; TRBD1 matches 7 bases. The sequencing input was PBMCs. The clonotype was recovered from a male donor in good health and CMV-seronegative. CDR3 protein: CAWSDRERSNQPQHF. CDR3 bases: TGTGCCTGGAGCGACAGGGAAAGAAGCAATCAGCCCCAGCATTTT.